This T cell receptor beta chain was identified during a study of blood T cell repertoires in COVID-19. This clone was seen only a few times. The data were produced by immunoSEQ multiplex PCR, yet TCRdb's version contains in-frame clones alone and is incomplete. Of 250,000 to 300,000 clones in the sample, approximately 89% are singletons; the top ten hold roughly a tenth. V was pared by 3 bases and J by 3 bases, with 6 bases between. The CDR3 has 13 residues. J is TRBJ1-3 and V is TRBV12-3 or TRBV12-4, with D hard to call. The sequencing sample was made of peripheral blood. The TCR was taken from a woman between 65 and 79 years old with COVID-19, enrolled during active disease. The CDR3 is CASSLEGGNTIYF. The CDR3 bases are TGTGCCAGCAGTTTGGAGGGTGGAAACACCATATATTTT.